Listed here are 23 T cell receptor beta chains from one sample, sequenced in a study of patients with pleural tuberculosis. From the reads, TCRdb called clonotypes with MiXCR, one entry per CDR3 protein. The sample consists of just under 30,000 distinct CDR3 sequences, under 20% of them appearing once. Input material: peripheral blood. These receptors were collected from a human donor with pleural tuberculosis.

This clonotype occurred many times. The chain combines TRBV7-9 with TRBJ1-1; 9 nucleotides match TRBD1. J lost 5 bases, V lost 6 bases, and 10 bases had no gene match. Germline CDR1 and CDR2: SEHNR and FQNEAQ (reference sequence). CDR3 length: 15 residues. CDR3 DNA: TGTGCCAGCAGTTATGCCCGGACAGGGGCGACTGAAGCTTTCTTT. It is translated as CASSYARTGATEAFF. Drawing the rest from reference TRBV7-9 and TRBJ1-1, the complete variable domain is DTGVSQNPRHKITKRGQNVTFRCDPISEHNRLYWYRQTLGQGPEFLTYFQNEAQLEKSRLLSDRFSAERPKGSFSTLEIQRTEQGDSAMYLCASSYARTGATEAFFGQGTRLTVV.

This clonotype was counted ten times or more. J is TRBJ1-2 and V is TRBV7-6; 8 bases align to TRBD1. Trimming cost V 7 bases and J 4 bases; bases outside gene matches: 11. CDR3 length: 15 amino acids. Germline lookup yields CDR1 SGHVS and CDR2 FNYEAQ. The chain's CDR3 is CASIRDGQGPYGYTF. The DNA of the CDR3 is TGTGCCAGCATCCGAGATGGACAGGGACCCTATGGCTACACCTTC. Full variable domain (remainder filled in from reference TRBV7-6 and TRBJ1-2): GAGVSQSPRYKVTKRGQDVALRCDPISGHVSLYWYRQALGQGPEFLTYFNYEAQQDKSGLPNDRFSAERPEGSISTLTIQRTEQRDSAMYRCASIRDGQGPYGYTFGSGTRLTVV.

About this clonotype: A much larger clone differs by one base, so this may be a read error. The chain carries TRBV29-1 and TRBJ1-2; D gene uncertain. The V gene's germline CDR1 is SQVTM and CDR2 ANQGSEA. The CDR3 extends over 10 amino acids. CDR3 in DNA: TGCAGCGTTGATGCAGATGGCTGCACCTTC. Encoded protein: CSVDADGCTF. The full variable domain, in which reference TRBV29-1 and TRBJ1-2 provide the parts outside the CDR3, is SAVISQKPSRDICQRGTSLTIQCQVDSQVTMMFWYRQQPGQSLTLIATANQGSEATYESGFVIDKFPISRPNLTFSTLTVSNMSPEDSSIYLCSVDADGCTFGSGTRLTVV.

This clonotype was detected many times. This sequence joins TRBV7-9 and TRBJ1-1; D call uncertain. Looked up from germline, CDR1 is SEHNR and CDR2 is FQNEAQ (reference sequence). There are 14 residues in the CDR3. V was trimmed by 2 bases and J by 4 bases, leaving 11 bases between them. CDR3 residues: CASSLSNAATEAFF. CDR3 nucleotide sequence: TGTGCCAGCAGCTTATCGAATGCGGCCACTGAAGCTTTCTTT.

The table lists this clonotype with many counts. This chain links TRBV5-1 with TRBJ2-1, with D perhaps TRBD1 or TRBD2 (5 bases each). Per the germline V gene, CDR1 is SGHRS and CDR2 is YFSETQ. The CDR3 contains 14 residues. V was cut by 2 bases and J by 4 bases, with 10 bases left in between. In DNA form, the CDR3 reads TGCGCCAGCAGCTTCTGGGACCTATACAATGAGCAGTTCTTC. As protein: CASSFWDLYNEQFF.

This clonotype appeared many times. The V and J genes are TRBV7-2 and TRBJ2-7, with 9 bases matching TRBD1. The CDR3 extends over 15 amino acids. Trimming at V came to 3 bases and at J to 7 bases, leaving 10 bases not matched to a gene. Germline CDR1 is SGHTA and CDR2 is FQGNSA. CDR3 in amino acids: CASSLGQGISTEQYF. CDR3 bases: TGTGCCAGCAGCTTGGGACAGGGAATATCTACGGAGCAGTACTTC.

This clonotype is medium-sized within its sample. The gene calls are TRBV6-2 or TRBV6-3 and TRBJ1-2; D remains unclear. The CDR3 contains 14 residues. V was cut by 2 bases and J by 8 bases, with 15 bases left in between. Germline CDR1 is MNHEY and CDR2 is SVGEGT. CDR3 loop: CASSYTKPAFGYTF. The CDR3 DNA is TGTGCCAGCAGTTACACAAAACCGGCCTTCGGCTACACCTTC.

The chain is built from TRBV20-1 and TRBJ2-1, with 9 bases identical to TRBD2. J was trimmed by 1 base and V by 3 bases; bases with no gene match: 4. Germline CDR1 reads DFQATT; CDR2 reads SNEGSKA (reference sequence). The CDR3 is 15 residues long. The CDR3 sequence is CSARLAGVSYNEQFF. As DNA, the CDR3 is TGCAGTGCTAGGTTAGCGGGAGTATCCTACAATGAGCAGTTCTTC.

This clonotype was detected many times. The gene calls are TRBV7-3 and TRBJ2-3; 9 bases match TRBD1. The germline CDR1 and CDR2 sequences are SGHTA and FQGTGA. This CDR3 spans 15 amino acids. V dropped 3 bases and J dropped 5; count of bases not matched to a gene: 6. This CDR3 reads CASSFRTGAIDTQYF. The CDR3 coding sequence is TGTGCCAGCAGCTTTAGGACAGGGGCGATAGATACGCAGTATTTT.

This clonotype has a handful of counts. Sequence at one end of the junction differs from germline and may be a read error. The genes are TRBV18 and TRBJ1-2; maybe TRBD1 (6 bases). The germline V gene encodes CDR1 KGHSH and CDR2 LQKENI. The CDR3 loop spans 14 amino acids. The CDR3 protein is CASSPGGQGDGYPF. In DNA form, the CDR3 reads TGTGCCAGCTCACCGGGGGGGCAGGGCGATGGCTACCCCTTC.

This clonotype was counted at least ten times. V and J are TRBV11-1 and TRBJ1-2, with TRBD1 as a possible D gene (5 bases). Germline V gene sequence: CDR1 SGHAT, CDR2 FQDESV (reference sequence). With 0 bases removed from V and 6 bases from J, the gap between germline ends came to 8 bases. The CDR3 sequence is 13 residues long. CDR3 in DNA: TGTGCCAGCAGCTTAGCGGCAGGGAATGGCTACACCTTC. As protein: CASSLAAGNGYTF.

Of note for this clonotype: One end of the junction does not line up with germline, which may come from a read error. The chain uses TRBV7-2 and TRBJ1-5; possibly TRBD1 for D (5 bases). Germline CDR1 and CDR2: SGHTA and FQGNSA. The CDR3 consists of 15 residues. CDR3 amino acids: CAISLFQGGNQPQHF. The CDR3 DNA reads as TGTGCCATCAGCCTATTCCAGGGAGGTAATCAGCCCCAGCATTTT.

The J gene is TRBJ2-1, the V gene TRBV9; D gene unclear. This CDR3 has 14 amino acids. Germline loops: CDR1 SGDLS, CDR2 YYNGEE. V lost 2 bases and J 3 bases, leaving 9 bases between the germline ends. The CDR3 nucleotides are TGTGCCAGCAGCGTTGATCAGAACTACAATGAGCAGTTCTTC. Encoded protein: CASSVDQNYNEQFF.

As to this clonotype: Germline and junction disagree at one end, which may indicate a read error. The chain joins TRBV20-1 to TRBJ2-1; D tentatively reads TRBD1 or TRBD2 (5 bases each). CDR3 length: 16 residues. Per germline, CDR1 DFQATT and CDR2 SNEGSKA (reference sequence). CDR3 in amino acids: CSVRGATPSSYNEQFF. Here the CDR3 DNA reads TGCAGTGTTAGAGGGGCGACTCCTAGCTCCTACAATGAGCAGTTCTTC.

The rearrangement joins TRBV18 to TRBJ2-7; D tentatively fits TRBD1 or TRBD2 (5 bases each). This CDR3 spans 16 amino acids. The V end lost 2 bases, the J end lost 3 bases, and 17 bases lay between the germline ends. Germline V gene lookup returns CDR1 KGHSH and CDR2 LQKENI. The CDR3 region is CASSPEGRRASYEQYF. CDR3 DNA sequence: TGTGCCAGCTCACCAGAGGGACGGCGGGCAAGCTACGAGCAGTACTTC.

The V and J genes are TRBV5-4 and TRBJ2-5; the match to TRBD1 covers 9 bases. Germline V CDR1 and CDR2: SGHNT, YYREEE (reference sequence). V shed 3 bases, J shed 0 bases, and the junction held 9 bases outside the gene matches. CDR3 length: 17 amino acids. The CDR3: CASSSPRTGVYQETQYF. CDR3 DNA sequence: TGTGCCAGCAGCTCCCCTCGGACAGGGGTATACCAAGAGACCCAGTACTTC.

This rearrangement joins TRBV4-1 to TRBJ2-1; a weak D match, TRBD1 (5 bases). The germline gives CDR1 MGHRA, CDR2 YSYEKL. The CDR3 sequence is 13 residues long. Trimming took off 7 bases at V and 6 bases at J, with 13 bases between the two ends. Written as DNA, the CDR3 is TGCGCCAGCACCGTGGGGCCTGCCAATGAGCAGTTCTTC. Translation: CASTVGPANEQFF.

As to this clonotype: This may be a read error, as it is one base from a much larger clone. The CDR3: CASLTSGDSYNEQFF. The CDR3 DNA reads as TGTGCCAGTCTGACTAGCGGGGACTCCTACAATGAGCAGTTCTTC. The rearrangement joins TRBV19 to TRBJ2-1; 11 bases align to TRBD2. Germline V CDR1 and CDR2: LNHDA, SQIVND (reference sequence). This CDR3 has 15 amino acids. V gave up 8 bases and J gave up 0 bases; unmatched junction bases: 3.

This clonotype was seen at least ten times. The rearrangement uses TRBV6-4 and TRBJ2-1; no clear D gene. CDR1 is MRHNA and CDR2 is SNTAGT in the germline V gene. V lost 6 bases and J 0 bases, leaving 9 bases between the germline ends. There are 14 residues in the CDR3. The CDR3 loop is CASRKDLSYNEQFF. In DNA, the CDR3 is TGTGCCAGCAGGAAGGACCTCTCCTACAATGAGCAGTTCTTC.

This sequence joins TRBV5-5 and TRBJ2-3; D not resolved. The CDR3 is 13 residues long. The V gene's germline CDR1 is SGHKS and CDR2 YYEKEE (reference sequence). V lost 6 bases and J lost 1, with 9 bases in between. The CDR3 sequence is CASTLQGTDTQYF. CDR3 coding DNA: TGTGCCAGCACTTTGCAGGGCACAGATACGCAGTATTTT.

This clonotype was seen just once. A read error may explain this, as a much larger clone is one base away. This CDR3 is CASGSRTSSDTQYF. Written as DNA, the CDR3 is TGTGCCAGCGGCTCAAGGACTAGTTCAGATACGCAGTATTTT. The chain employs TRBV11-2 and TRBJ2-3; 7 bases map to TRBD2. The CDR3 has 14 residues. Germline V gene lookup returns CDR1 SGHAT and CDR2 FQNNGV. J gave up 4 bases and V 8 bases, and 9 bases lay outside the gene matches.

This clonotype was picked up many times. A much larger clone sits a single nucleotide away, making a read error possible. The chain carries TRBV24-1 and TRBJ1-2; no firm D call. The germline CDR1 and CDR2 sequences are KGHDR and SFDVKD. The CDR3 runs 13 residues. CDR3 in amino acids: CATSDHLTHGYPF. In nucleotides, the CDR3 is TGTGCCACCAGTGACCACCTAACACATGGCTACCCCTTC.

This clonotype has only one observation. The junction does not match germline at one end; this may be a read error. V gene TRBV15 combines with J gene TRBJ1-1; 7 positions agree with TRBD1. This CDR3 is 12 amino acids long. The germline V gene encodes CDR1 LNHNV and CDR2 YYDKDF (reference sequence). The CDR3 nucleotides are TGTGCCACCGGACAGGCGAACACGGAAGCTTTCTTT. The encoded protein is CATGQANTEAFF.